This paragraph reports one T cell receptor beta chain. This clonotype was seen at least ten times. It has no known antigen specificity. There are no base qualities to consult, and no much larger clone falls within one base. The record originates from a study of regulatory T cells in long-lasting Graves disease (dated by TCRdb to about 2021). The study in broad terms: Patients with newly diagnosed Graves' disease had been on antithyroid drugs for under 3 months. Persistent Graves' disease patients were compared with newly diagnosed Graves' disease patients by peripheral blood TCR sequencing and RNA sequencing. The study was registered as a clinical trial and conducted in China. TCR sequencing covered roughly 13 persistent and roughly 20 newly diagnosed Graves' disease patients, approximately 33 samples in total. Paper-wide results and their limitations: Compared with newly diagnosed patients, patients with persistent Graves' disease had lower TCR Shannon entropy and fewer highly expanded clones, which suggests clonal expansion. Sequencing and analysis were limited to the TCR beta chain. Patients with persistent disease shared more public clonotypes (approximately 2,500) than newly diagnosed patients did (nearly 1,000). TRBV28, TRBJ1-2 and TRBJ2-5 were preferentially used in persistent disease, while TRBV20-1 and TRBJ2-1 were favored in newly diagnosed disease. The authors noted that the small sample size was a limitation that may lower accuracy. Because the primary lesion, thyroid tissue, could not be accessed, the study looked at peripheral blood alone.

Here V drops 0 bases and J drops 5 bases, and the junction holds 7 bases not matched to any gene. Per the germline V gene, LGHNA is the CDR1 and YSLEER is the CDR2. The CDR3, cysteine through phenylalanine, is 15 amino acids long. CDR3 DNA is the only sequence kept; it has 45 bases, read in frame from the first base. The time point label, read with the paper, signifies: newly diagnosed GD, antithyroid drugs for less than 3 months. RNA was extracted from PBMCs in TRIzol for both TCR sequencing and RNA sequencing. Graves' disease was diagnosed according to American Thyroid Association guidelines. The patients came from an endocrinology department in Xi'an, China. Each patient gave approximately 8.8 milliliters of peripheral blood, collected in an EDTA anticoagulant tube. Ficoll Paque Plus density gradient separation was used to isolate PBMCs, and no additional T cell sorting was done. An Agilent 2100 Bioanalyzer and agarose gel were used to assess RNA quality, and a NanoDrop 2000 was used to measure RNA concentration.

The method was multiplex PCR. Sequencing instrument: Illumina HiSeq 4000. To build TCR beta libraries, CDR3 regions were amplified by Arm-PCR using iRepertoire HTBI primers. Before sequencing, the PCR products underwent gel purification. The authors processed their data as follows. Across samples, around 58 TRBV and over 11 TRBJ segments were identified and used for gene usage analysis of CDR3 amino acid clonotypes. Filtered high-quality paired reads were merged into contigs using COPE and FqMerger. BLAST was used to align contigs to the IMGT TRBV, TRBD and TRBJ reference genes, and CDR3 was defined following IMGT. Any clonotype with a frequency above 0.1% was counted as a highly expanded clone. Shannon entropy was used to measure repertoire diversity, and the Gini coefficient was used to measure V-J evenness. A clonotype was considered public if more than one individual shared it. TCRdb reanalyzed the raw reads on its own, using fastp at Q25 for trimming and MiXCR for clone calling, and kept in-frame beta chains. One record per CDR3 amino acid sequence lists the most common genes and DNA. Clone size and V and J calls follow TCRdb, not the original study. Recorded for this sample are roughly 430,000 distinct CDR3 sequences; 16% of them occurred a single time. The ten top clones hold around 10% of the sample.

The same sample was also used in a study of T cells in Graves' hyperthyroidism and ophthalmopathy. Per that second paper: Stable Graves' hyperthyroidism was defined as no progression to ophthalmopathy during 18 months of follow-up. The hyperthyroidism patients were between 18 and 65 years old and newly diagnosed, with a disease duration of less than 2 months. Patients with uncontrolled infections, other autoimmune diseases, pregnancy or lactation were excluded. Diagnoses were based on clinical symptoms, serum thyroxine and TRAb, thyroid ultrasound and orbital computed tomography. The first round of RT-PCR for the TCR CDR3 was performed with the HTBI primer set and the Qiagen OneStep RT-PCR kit. Blood samples also contained most of the expanded thyroid clonotypes (frequency above 0.001), which suggests that blood repertoires may reflect thyroid immune responses. Ophthalmopathy was separated from stable hyperthyroidism by a 13 V-J signature model, with about 86% sensitivity and about 81% specificity obtained in cross-validation and 80%/75% obtained in testing. In validation, the model predicted progression to ophthalmopathy a median of about 6 months before onset, with about 67% sensitivity and roughly 73% specificity. To identify distinguishing TCR V-J signatures, a discovery cohort of around 100 patients was used, comprising 40 to 45 with Graves' ophthalmopathy and around 57 with stable Graves' hyperthyroidism. An independent validation cohort of about 20 hyperthyroidism patients and about 15 patients who later progressed to ophthalmopathy tested prospective prediction of ophthalmopathy. For training and testing, the 100 or so patients in the discovery cohort were randomly divided in a 7:3 ratio. The study also compared thyroid tissue and blood T-cell repertoires from 6 or 7 Graves' hyperthyroidism patients. After blood sampling, hyperthyroidism patients were treated with methimazole at a starting dose of 30 mg daily, and ophthalmopathy patients were treated with high-dose intravenous methylprednisolone. The libraries were constructed in a second round of multiplex PCR and then size-selected and purified. Sequencing of the libraries was done on an Illumina HiSeq2000 using paired-end 100 bp reads. SOAPnuke was used to process the raw data, removing reads that contained adapters or uncalled bases, had a mean Phred below 15, or lacked an exact match to the constant primer or identifier. COPE v1.2.5 was used to merge high-quality paired reads, and clonotypes were defined as unique nucleotide sequences. MiTCR v1.1 was used to align the clonotypes against IMGT TRBV, TRBD and TRBJ reference segments. Analysis was restricted to V-J combinations with a frequency above 0.0001, which covered 98% to 99.2% of repertoires. A TCS score was defined as the ratio of F50 (clonal expansion) to E x V (chaos), with BLOSUM62-based TCRdist applied between CDR3 peptides within each V-J. Welch's t-statistics and random forest reduced some 510 V-J features to 13, which were used in a naive Bayes classifier (R e1071). No statistical method was used to fix the sample size in advance, and group allocation was not hidden from the investigators. TCR Vbeta CDR3 sequencing of roughly 140 peripheral blood samples (43 ophthalmopathy, under 80 hyperthyroidism and 17 progressor patients) is reported in the paper.

The receptor was derived from a woman aged 25 to 39 with Graves disease. Donor details come from another sample of the same person, matched by shared clones. In this chain, TRBV4-3 is recombined with TRBJ2-7; TRBD2 aligns with 7 central bases. Source: peripheral blood mononuclear cells (PBMCs), taken at new diagnosis, from a patient treated with antithyroid drugs. The CDR3 reads as follows: CASSQDGGRENEQYF. The DNA reads TGCGCCAGCAGCCAAGATGGCGGGAGAGAAAACGAGCAGTACTTC.